The T cell receptor (beta chain) described here comes from a study of shared clonotypes between healthy human individuals. Assay used: immunoSEQ multiplex PCR; TCRdb lists only in-frame clones, some missing. Of about 680,000 clones in the sample, roughly 73% were seen once. This receptor was taken from a woman in her twenties or thirties in good health. Specimen: memory CD4+ T cells sorted from blood. Described subset: CD45RA-negative fraction.

The CDR3 nucleotides read TGTGCCAGCAGCGACCGCAGGTCCGACTATGGCTACACCTTC. It encodes CASSDRRSDYGYTF. The chain combines TRBV5-4 with TRBJ1-2, with D uncertain. V dropped 4 bases and J dropped 3 bases, with 13 bases sitting between them. Germline CDR1 and CDR2: SGHNT and YYREEE (reference sequence). CDR3 length: 14 residues.